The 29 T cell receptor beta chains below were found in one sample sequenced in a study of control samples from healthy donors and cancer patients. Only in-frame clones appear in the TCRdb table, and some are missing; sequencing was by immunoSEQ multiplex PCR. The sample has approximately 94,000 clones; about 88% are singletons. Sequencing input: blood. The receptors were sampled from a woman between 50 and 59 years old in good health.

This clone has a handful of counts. The CDR3 reads CASSIAVDSNQPQHF. The CDR3 DNA sequence: TGTGCCAGTAGTATAGCTGTAGATAGCAATCAGCCCCAGCATTTT. The J gene is TRBJ1-5, the V gene TRBV19; no definite D call. CDR1 is LNHDA and CDR2 is SQIVND in the germline V gene (reference sequence). The CDR3 sequence is 15 residues long. Trimming stripped 1 base from V and 0 bases from J, with 7 bases between.

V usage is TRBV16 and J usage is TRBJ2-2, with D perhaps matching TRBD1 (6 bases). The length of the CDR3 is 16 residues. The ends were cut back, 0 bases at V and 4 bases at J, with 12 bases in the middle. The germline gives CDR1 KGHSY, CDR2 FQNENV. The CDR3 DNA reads TGTGCCAGCAGCCAATCGAGGGCCAGGGGCACCGGGGAGCTGTTTTTT. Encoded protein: CASSQSRARGTGELFF.

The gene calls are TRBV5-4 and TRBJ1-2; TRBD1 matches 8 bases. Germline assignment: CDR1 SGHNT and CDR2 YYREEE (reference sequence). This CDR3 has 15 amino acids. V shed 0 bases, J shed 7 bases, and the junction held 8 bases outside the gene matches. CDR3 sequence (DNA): TGTGCCAGCAGCTTGGGAGGGGACAGGCCTGGTGGCTACACCTTC. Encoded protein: CASSLGGDRPGGYTF.

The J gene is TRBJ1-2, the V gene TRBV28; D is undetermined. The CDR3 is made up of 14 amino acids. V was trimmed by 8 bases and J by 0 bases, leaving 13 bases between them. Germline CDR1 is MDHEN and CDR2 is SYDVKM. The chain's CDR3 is CASGLVGTNYGYTF. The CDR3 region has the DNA TGTGCCAGCGGCTTAGTCGGAACTAACTATGGCTACACCTTC.

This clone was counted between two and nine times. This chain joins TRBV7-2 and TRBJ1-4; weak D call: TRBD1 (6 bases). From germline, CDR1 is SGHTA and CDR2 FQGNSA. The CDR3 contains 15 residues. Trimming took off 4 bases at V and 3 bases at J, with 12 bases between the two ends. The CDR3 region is CASSSQGPSNEKLFF. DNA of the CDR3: TGTGCCAGCAGCTCACAGGGACCCTCTAATGAAAAACTGTTTTTT.

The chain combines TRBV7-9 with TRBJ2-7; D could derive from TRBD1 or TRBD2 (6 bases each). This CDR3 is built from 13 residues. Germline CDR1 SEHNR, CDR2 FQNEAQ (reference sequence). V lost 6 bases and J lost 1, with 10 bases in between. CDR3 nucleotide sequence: TGTGCCAGCAGGCAGGGGAGGTCCTACGAGCAGTACTTC. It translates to CASRQGRSYEQYF.

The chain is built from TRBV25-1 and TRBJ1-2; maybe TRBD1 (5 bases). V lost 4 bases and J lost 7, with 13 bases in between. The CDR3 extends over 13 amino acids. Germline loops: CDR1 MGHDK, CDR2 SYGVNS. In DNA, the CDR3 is TGTGCCAGCAGTGCGCCAGGGTTCAGTGGCTACACCTTC. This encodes CASSAPGFSGYTF.

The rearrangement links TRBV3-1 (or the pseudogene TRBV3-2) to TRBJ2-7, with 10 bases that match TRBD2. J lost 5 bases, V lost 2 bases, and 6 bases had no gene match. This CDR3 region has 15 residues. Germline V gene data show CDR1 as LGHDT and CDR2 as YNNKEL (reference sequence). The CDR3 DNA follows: TGTGCCAGCAGCCAATTGACTAGCGGGTTCGACGAGCAGTACTTC. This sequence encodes CASSQLTSGFDEQYF.

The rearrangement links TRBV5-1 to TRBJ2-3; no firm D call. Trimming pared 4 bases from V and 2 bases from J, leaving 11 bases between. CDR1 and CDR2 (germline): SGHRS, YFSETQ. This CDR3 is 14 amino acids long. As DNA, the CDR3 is TGCGCCAGCAGCCCTTCCGGACCCACAGATACGCAGTATTTT. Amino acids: CASSPSGPTDTQYF.

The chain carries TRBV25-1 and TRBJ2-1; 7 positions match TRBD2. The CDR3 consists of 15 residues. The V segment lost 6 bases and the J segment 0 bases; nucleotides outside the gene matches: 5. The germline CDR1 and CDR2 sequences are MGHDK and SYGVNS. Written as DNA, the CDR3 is TGTGCCAGCAGAGACGGGGACTACTCCTACAATGAGCAGTTCTTC. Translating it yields CASRDGDYSYNEQFF.

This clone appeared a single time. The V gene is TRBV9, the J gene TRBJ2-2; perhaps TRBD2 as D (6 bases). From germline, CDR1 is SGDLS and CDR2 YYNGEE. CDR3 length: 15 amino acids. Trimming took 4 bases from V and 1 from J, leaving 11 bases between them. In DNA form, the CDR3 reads TGTGCCAGCAGCCCCGGGACTGGGAACACCGGGGAGCTGTTTTTT. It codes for CASSPGTGNTGELFF.

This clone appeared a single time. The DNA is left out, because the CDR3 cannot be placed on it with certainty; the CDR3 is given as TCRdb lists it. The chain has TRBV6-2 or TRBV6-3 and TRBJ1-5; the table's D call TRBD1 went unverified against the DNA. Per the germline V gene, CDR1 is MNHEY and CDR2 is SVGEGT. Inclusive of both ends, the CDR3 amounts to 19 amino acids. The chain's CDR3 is CASSSSMGRGPPSNQPQHF.

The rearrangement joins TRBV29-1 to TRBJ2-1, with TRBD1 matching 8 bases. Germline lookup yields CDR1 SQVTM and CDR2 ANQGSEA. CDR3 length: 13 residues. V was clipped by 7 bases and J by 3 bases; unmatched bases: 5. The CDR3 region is CSATTGVYNEQFF. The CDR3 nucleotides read TGCAGCGCTACGACAGGGGTCTACAATGAGCAGTTCTTC.

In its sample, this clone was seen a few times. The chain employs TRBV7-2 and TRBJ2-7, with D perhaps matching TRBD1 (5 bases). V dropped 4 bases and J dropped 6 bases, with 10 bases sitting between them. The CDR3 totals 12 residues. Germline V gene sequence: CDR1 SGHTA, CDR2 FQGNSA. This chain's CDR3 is CASSSYQGEQYF. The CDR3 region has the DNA TGTGCCAGCAGCTCCTATCAGGGCGAGCAGTACTTC. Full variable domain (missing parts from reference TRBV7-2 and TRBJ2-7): GAGVSQSPSNKVTEKGKDVELRCDPISGHTALYWYRQSLGQGLEFLIYFQGNSAPDKSGLPSDRFSAERTGGSVSTLTIQRTQQEDSAVYLCASSSYQGEQYFGPGTRLTVT.

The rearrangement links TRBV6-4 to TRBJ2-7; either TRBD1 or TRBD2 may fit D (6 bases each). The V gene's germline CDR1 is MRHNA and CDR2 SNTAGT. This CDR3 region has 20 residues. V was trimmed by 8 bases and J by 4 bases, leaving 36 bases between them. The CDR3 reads CASGGPDRNPSAPTLYEQYF. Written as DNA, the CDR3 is TGTGCCAGCGGGGGGCCCGACCGCAACCCTTCCGCTCCCACCTTATACGAGCAGTACTTC.

Written as DNA, the CDR3 is TGTGCCAGTACCTTGGACAGGCTGGGATGGGCTTTCTTT. Translated, it gives CASTLDRLGWAFF. The chain links TRBV19 to TRBJ1-1; 7 bases align to TRBD1. The trim removed 7 bases at V and 11 bases at J, leaving 13 bases unmatched. Germline CDR1 and CDR2: LNHDA and SQIVND (reference sequence). The CDR3 totals 13 residues.

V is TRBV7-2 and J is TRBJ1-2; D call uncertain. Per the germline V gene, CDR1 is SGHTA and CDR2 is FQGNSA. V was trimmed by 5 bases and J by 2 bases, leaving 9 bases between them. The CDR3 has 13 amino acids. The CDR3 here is CASSPTENYGYTF. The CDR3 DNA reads TGTGCCAGCAGCCCTACGGAGAACTATGGCTACACCTTC.

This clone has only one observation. The chain's CDR3 is CASSPAGTGWNEQFF. The CDR3 DNA reads TGCGCCAGCAGCCCCGCCGGGACAGGGTGGAATGAGCAGTTCTTC. The V gene is TRBV5-1, the J gene TRBJ2-1; TRBD1 matches 9 bases. J lost 7 bases, V lost 4 bases, and 9 bases had no gene match. Germline loops: CDR1 SGHRS, CDR2 YFSETQ. This CDR3 is built from 15 residues.

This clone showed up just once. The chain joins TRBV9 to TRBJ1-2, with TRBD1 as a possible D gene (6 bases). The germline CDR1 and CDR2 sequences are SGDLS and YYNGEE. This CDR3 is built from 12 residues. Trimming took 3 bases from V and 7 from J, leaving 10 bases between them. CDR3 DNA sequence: TGTGCCAGCAGCGCCTACAGGGTTGGCTACACCTTC. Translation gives CASSAYRVGYTF.

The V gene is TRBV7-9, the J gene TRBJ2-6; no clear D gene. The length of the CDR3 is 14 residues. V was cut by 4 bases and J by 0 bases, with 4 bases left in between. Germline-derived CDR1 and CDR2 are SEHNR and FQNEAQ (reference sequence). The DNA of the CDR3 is TGTGCCAGCAGCTCGAGCTCTGGGGCCAACGTCCTGACTTTC. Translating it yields CASSSSSGANVLTF.

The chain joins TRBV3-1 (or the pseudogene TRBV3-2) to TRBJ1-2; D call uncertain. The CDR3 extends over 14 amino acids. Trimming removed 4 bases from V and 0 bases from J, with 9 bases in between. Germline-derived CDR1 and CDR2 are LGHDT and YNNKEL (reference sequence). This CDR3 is CASSPGLANYGYTF. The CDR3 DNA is TGTGCCAGCAGCCCCGGGCTAGCTAACTATGGCTACACCTTC.

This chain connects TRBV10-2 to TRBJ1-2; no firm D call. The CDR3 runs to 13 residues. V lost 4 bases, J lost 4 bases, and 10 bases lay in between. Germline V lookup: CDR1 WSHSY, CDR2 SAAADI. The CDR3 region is CASSVAGLYGYTF. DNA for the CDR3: TGCGCCAGCAGTGTGGCAGGCCTCTATGGCTACACCTTC.

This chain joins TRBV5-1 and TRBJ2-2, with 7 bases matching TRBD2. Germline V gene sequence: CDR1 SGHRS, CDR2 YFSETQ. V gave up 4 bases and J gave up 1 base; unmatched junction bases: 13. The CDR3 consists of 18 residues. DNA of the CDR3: TGCGCCAGCAGCCCCGGGCCAGTTGCGGGGGAGAACACCGGGGAGCTGTTTTTT. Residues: CASSPGPVAGENTGELFF.

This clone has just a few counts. The CDR3 loop reads CSASSGAGGPNYGYTF. In nucleotides, the CDR3 is TGCAGTGCTAGTAGTGGGGCGGGGGGCCCAAACTATGGCTACACCTTC. The V gene is TRBV20-1, the J gene TRBJ1-2; a possible D gene is TRBD1 (6 bases). CDR1 and CDR2 (germline): DFQATT, SNEGSKA (reference sequence). The CDR3 is made up of 16 amino acids. V shed 3 bases and J shed 2 bases, with 19 bases lying between them.

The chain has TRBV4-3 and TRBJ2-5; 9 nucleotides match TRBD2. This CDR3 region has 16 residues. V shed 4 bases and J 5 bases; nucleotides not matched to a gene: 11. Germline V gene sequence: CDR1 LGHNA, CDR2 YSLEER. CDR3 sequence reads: CASSLSRRGGDETQYF. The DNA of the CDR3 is TGCGCCAGCAGCCTCTCAAGGCGGGGGGGGGATGAGACCCAGTACTTC.

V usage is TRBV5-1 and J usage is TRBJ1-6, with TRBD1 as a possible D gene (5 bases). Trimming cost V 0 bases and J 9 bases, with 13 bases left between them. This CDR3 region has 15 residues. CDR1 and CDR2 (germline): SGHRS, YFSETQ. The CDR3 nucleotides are TGCGCCAGCAGCTTGGCGGGGCCCAAACTTTCACCCCTCCACTTT. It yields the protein CASSLAGPKLSPLHF.

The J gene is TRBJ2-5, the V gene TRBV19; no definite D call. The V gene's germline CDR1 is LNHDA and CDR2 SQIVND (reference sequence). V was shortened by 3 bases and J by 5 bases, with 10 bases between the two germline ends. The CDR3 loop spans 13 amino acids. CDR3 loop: CASSIPGRETQYF. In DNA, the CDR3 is TGTGCCAGTAGTATCCCGGGTCGCGAGACCCAGTACTTC.

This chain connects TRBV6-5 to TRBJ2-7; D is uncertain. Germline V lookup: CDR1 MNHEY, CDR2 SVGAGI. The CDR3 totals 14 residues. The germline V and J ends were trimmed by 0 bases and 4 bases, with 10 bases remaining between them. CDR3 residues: CASSYSRVGYEQYF. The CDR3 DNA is TGTGCCAGCAGTTACTCCCGGGTTGGATACGAGCAGTACTTC.

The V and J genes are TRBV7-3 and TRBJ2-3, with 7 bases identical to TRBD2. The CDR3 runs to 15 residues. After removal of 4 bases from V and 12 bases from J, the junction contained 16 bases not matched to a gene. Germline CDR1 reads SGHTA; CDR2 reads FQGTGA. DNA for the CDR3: TGTGCCAGCAGCTCTGCGTTGGGAGCGGGGAGCCCCCAGTATTTT. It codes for CASSSALGAGSPQYF. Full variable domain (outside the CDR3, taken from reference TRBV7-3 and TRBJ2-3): GAGVSQTPSNKVTEKGKYVELRCDPISGHTALYWYRQSLGQGPEFLIYFQGTGAADDSGLPNDRFFAVRPEGSVSTLKIQRTERGDSAVYLCASSSALGAGSPQYFGPGTRLTVL.